The clone carrying this TCR beta chain was counted between two and nine times. Its cognate antigen is unknown. Germline CDR1 GTSNPN, CDR2 SVGIG (reference sequence). This CDR3 is built from 20 residues. V lost 2 bases and J 0 bases, leaving 27 bases between the germline ends. The source of the sample is a study of T cells in localized non-small cell lung cancer. Study-level results: Within adjacent lung there appeared a median approximately 62 of the top 100 tumor clones. The highest T cell clonality was in uninvolved adjacent lung, above tumor. Higher adjacent-lung clonality was associated with shorter survival.

TCRdb keeps only in-frame clones here, not all; method: immunoSEQ multiplex PCR. The sample consists of thousands of clones, 25% to 30% of them appearing once. The sequence was obtained from a male donor older than 55 with stage II squamous cell lung carcinoma. The V call is TRBV30, the J call TRBJ2-3, with D unresolved. Source: lung tumor tissue, taken before any cancer treatment. CDR3 DNA: TGTGCCTGGAGTCGTCCCAAGCTAGTACCACGAACCCGTAGCACAGATACGCAGTATTTT. This sequence encodes CAWSRPKLVPRTRSTDTQYF.